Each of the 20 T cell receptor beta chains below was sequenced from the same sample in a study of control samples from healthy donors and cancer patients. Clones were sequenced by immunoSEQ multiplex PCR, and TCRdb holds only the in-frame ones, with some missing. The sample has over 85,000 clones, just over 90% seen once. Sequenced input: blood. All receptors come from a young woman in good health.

For the CDR3, the DNA is TGTGCCTGGAACAGGGGGGTCGATTCGCAGTATTTT. Translation gives CAWNRGVDSQYF. This chain uses TRBV30 with TRBJ2-3; 8 bases are a match to TRBD1. V lost 4 bases to trimming and J lost 10 bases; unmatched junction nucleotides: 7. This CDR3 region has 12 residues. Per the germline V gene, CDR1 is GTSNPN and CDR2 is SVGIG (reference sequence).

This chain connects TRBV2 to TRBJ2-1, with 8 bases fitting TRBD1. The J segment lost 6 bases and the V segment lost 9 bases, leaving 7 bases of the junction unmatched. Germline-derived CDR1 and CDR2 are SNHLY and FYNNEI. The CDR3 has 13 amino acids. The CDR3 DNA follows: TGTGCCAGAGGACAGGGTTTGGTCAATGAGCAGTTCTTC. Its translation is CARGQGLVNEQFF.

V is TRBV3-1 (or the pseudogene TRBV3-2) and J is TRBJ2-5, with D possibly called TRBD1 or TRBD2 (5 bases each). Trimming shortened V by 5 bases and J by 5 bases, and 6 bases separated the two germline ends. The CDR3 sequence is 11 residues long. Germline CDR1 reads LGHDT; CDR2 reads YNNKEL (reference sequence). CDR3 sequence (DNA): TGTGCCAGCAGCGAGGGGGAGACCCAGTACTTC. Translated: CASSEGETQYF.

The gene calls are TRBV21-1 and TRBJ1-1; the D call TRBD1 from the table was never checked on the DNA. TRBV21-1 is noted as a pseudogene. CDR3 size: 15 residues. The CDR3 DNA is TGTGCCAGCAGCAAAGTGCACAGGGGTACCACTGAAGCTTTCTTT. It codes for CASSKVHRGTTEAFF.

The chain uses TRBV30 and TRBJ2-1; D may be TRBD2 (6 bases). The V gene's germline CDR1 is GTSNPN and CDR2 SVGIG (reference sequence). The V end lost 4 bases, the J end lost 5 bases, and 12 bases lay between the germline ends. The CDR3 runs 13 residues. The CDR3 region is CAWNRGRNNEQFF. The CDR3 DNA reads TGTGCCTGGAATCGGGGGAGAAACAATGAGCAGTTCTTC.

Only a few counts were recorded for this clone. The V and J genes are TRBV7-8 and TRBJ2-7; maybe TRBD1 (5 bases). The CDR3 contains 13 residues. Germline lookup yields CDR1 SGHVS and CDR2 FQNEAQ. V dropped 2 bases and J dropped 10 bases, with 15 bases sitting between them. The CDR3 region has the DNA TGTGCCAGCAGCTTAAATGCAGGCCAGGGCCAGTACTTC. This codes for CASSLNAGQGQYF.

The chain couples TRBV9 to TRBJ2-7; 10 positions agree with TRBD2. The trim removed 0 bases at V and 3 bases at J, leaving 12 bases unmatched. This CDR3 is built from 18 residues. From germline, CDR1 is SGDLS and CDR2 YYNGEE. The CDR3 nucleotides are TGTGCCAGCAGCGTAGGGGCTGGGAGCGGGAGGGCCCTCTACGAGCAGTACTTC. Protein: CASSVGAGSGRALYEQYF.

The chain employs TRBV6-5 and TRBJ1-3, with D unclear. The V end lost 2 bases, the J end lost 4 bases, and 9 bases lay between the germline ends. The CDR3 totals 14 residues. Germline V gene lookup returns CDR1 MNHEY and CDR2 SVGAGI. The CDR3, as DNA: TGTGCCAGCAGTTACCAGCGGGCAGGAAACACCATATATTTT. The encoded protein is CASSYQRAGNTIYF.

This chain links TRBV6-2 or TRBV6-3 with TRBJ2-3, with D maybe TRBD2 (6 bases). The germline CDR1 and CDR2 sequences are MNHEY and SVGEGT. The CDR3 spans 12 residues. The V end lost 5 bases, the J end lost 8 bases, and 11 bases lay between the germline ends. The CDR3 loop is CASSPLGGTQYF. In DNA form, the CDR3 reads TGTGCCAGCAGTCCCCTCGGGGGTACGCAGTATTTT.

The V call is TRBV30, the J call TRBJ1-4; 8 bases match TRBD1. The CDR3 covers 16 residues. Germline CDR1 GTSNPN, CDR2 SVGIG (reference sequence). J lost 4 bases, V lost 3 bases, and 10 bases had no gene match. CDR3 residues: CAWRLIQGANNEKLFF. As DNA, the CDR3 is TGTGCCTGGAGACTAATCCAGGGGGCGAATAATGAAAAACTGTTTTTT.

In nucleotides, the CDR3 is TGTGCCAGCGCCACCGAGGGGGTTCTTAATTCACCCCTCCACTTT. Amino acids: CASATEGVLNSPLHF. The V and J genes are TRBV5-6 and TRBJ1-6; D perhaps matches TRBD1 (6 bases). V lost 7 bases, J lost 6 bases, and 17 bases lay in between. This CDR3 has 15 residues. Germline assignment: CDR1 SGHDT and CDR2 YYEEEE.

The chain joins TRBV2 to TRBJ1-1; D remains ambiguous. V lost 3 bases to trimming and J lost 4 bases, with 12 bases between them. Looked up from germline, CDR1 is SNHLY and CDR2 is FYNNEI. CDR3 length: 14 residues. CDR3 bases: TGTGCCAGCAGTGAGGTAGGGTCGGGCACTGAAGCTTTCTTT. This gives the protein CASSEVGSGTEAFF.

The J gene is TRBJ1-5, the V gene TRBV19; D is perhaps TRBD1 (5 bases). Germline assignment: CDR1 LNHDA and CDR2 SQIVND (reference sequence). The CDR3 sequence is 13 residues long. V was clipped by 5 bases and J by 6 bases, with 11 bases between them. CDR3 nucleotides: TGTGCCAGTAGTGCAGACGGGGGTCAGCCCCAGCATTTT. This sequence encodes CASSADGGQPQHF.

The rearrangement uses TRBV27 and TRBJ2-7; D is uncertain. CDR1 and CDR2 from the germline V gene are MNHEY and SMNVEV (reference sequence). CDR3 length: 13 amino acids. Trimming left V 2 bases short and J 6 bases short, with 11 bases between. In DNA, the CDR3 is TGTGCCAGCAGTTTAATTATATTAGGCGAGCAGTACTTC. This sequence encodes CASSLIILGEQYF.

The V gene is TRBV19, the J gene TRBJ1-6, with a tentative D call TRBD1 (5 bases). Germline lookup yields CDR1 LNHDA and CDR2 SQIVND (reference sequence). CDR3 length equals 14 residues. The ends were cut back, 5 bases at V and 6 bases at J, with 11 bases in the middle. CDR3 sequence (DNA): TGTGCCAGTAGTGAGGAGGGGTTTAATTCACCCCTCCACTTT. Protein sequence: CASSEEGFNSPLHF.

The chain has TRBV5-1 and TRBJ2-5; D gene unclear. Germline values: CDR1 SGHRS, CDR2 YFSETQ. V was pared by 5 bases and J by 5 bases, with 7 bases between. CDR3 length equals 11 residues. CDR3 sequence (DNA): TGCGCCAGCAGTCACCGCGAGACCCAGTACTTC. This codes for CASSHRETQYF.

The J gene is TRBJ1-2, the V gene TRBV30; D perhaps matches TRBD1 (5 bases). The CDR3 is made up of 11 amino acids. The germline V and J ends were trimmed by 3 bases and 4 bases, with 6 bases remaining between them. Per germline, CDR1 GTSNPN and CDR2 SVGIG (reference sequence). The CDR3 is CAWRGTYGYTF. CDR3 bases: TGTGCCTGGAGAGGGACCTATGGCTACACCTTC.

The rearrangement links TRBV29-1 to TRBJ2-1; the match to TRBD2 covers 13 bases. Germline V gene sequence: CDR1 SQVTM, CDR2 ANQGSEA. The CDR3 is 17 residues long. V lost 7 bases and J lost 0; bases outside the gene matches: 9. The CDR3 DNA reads TGCAGCGGGGAGGGACTAGCGGGACAGTTCTCCTACAATGAGCAGTTCTTC. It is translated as CSGEGLAGQFSYNEQFF.

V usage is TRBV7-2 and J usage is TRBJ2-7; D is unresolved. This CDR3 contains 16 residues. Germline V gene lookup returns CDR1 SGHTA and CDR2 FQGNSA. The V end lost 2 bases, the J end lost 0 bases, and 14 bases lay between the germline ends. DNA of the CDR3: TGTGCCAGCAGCTTATTGAGGATTACAGTCTCCTACGAGCAGTACTTC. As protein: CASSLLRITVSYEQYF.

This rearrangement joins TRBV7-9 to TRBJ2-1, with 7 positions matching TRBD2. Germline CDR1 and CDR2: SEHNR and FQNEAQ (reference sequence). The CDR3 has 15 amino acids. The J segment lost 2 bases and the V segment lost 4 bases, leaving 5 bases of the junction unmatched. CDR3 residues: CASSSLAGPYNEQFF. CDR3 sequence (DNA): TGTGCCAGCAGCTCCTTAGCGGGCCCCTACAATGAGCAGTTCTTC.